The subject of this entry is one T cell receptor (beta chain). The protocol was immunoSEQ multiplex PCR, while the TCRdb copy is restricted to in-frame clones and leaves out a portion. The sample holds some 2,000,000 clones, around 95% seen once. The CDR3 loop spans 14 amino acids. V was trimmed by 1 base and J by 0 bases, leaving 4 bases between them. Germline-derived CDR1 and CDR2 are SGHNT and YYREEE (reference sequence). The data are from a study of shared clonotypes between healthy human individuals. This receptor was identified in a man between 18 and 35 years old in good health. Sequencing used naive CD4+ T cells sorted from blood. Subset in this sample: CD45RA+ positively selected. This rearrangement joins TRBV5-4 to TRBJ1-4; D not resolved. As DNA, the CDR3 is TGTGCCAGCAGCTTGAAAGCAACTAATGAAAAACTGTTTTTT. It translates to CASSLKATNEKLFF.